A single sample gave rise to the 7 T cell receptor beta chains below, sequenced in a study of T cell responses to AZD1222 COVID-19 vaccine. The data were produced by immunoSEQ multiplex PCR, yet TCRdb's version contains in-frame clones alone and is incomplete. The repertoire consists of about 140,000 clones, with over 85% occurring once and the leading ten covering over 0.85%. The material sequenced was peripheral blood, taken on day 0 of MenACWY control vaccination. Receptors originate from an adult in good health.

The chain links TRBV19 to TRBJ1-5, with TRBD1 matching over 8 bases. The ends lost 6 bases at V and 4 bases at J; junction bases unmatched: 8. CDR3 size: 15 residues. Germline V gives CDR1 LNHDA, CDR2 SQIVND (reference sequence). CDR3 amino acids: CASSHTGGNNQPQHF. CDR3 nucleotides: TGTGCCAGTAGCCACACAGGGGGAAATAATCAGCCCCAGCATTTT.

This sequence joins TRBV10-3 and TRBJ1-1, with D tentatively TRBD1 (5 bases). This CDR3 has 14 residues. Germline values: CDR1 ENHRY, CDR2 SYGVKD. V gave up 6 bases and J gave up 1 base, with 12 bases separating them. The CDR3 DNA sequence: TGTGCCATCAGGACCCTGGGACCGAACACTGAAGCTTTCTTT. Protein product: CAIRTLGPNTEAFF.

CDR3 amino acids: CASSPRTGIEAFF. DNA for the CDR3: TGTGCCAGCAGTCCTAGGACAGGGATTGAAGCTTTCTTT. V is TRBV27 and J is TRBJ1-1; 8 positions match TRBD1. The germline V gene encodes CDR1 MNHEY and CDR2 SMNVEV (reference sequence). The CDR3 contains 13 residues. Trimming took 5 bases from V and 7 from J; bases not matched to a gene: 6.

The chain recombines TRBV19 with TRBJ1-2; 7 bases are a match to TRBD1. Germline CDR1 is LNHDA and CDR2 is SQIVND (reference sequence). J gave up 4 bases and V 3 bases, and 8 bases lay outside the gene matches. This CDR3 region has 15 residues. The CDR3 loop reads CASSIGPGGSYGYTF. The DNA for the CDR3 is TGTGCCAGTAGTATTGGGCCAGGGGGTAGCTATGGCTACACCTTC.

The CDR3, as DNA: TGCGCCAGCAGCCAAGTTCGTGGGGACAGTATCTATGGCTACACCTTC. It yields the protein CASSQVRGDSIYGYTF. The rearrangement links TRBV4-1 to TRBJ1-2; TRBD1 matches at 7 bases. Germline CDR1 is MGHRA and CDR2 is YSYEKL. The J segment lost 4 bases and the V segment lost 1 base, leaving 9 bases of the junction unmatched. The CDR3 covers 16 residues.

The rearrangement links TRBV6-5 to TRBJ2-2, with TRBD1 identical over 9 bases. V shed 6 bases and J 4 bases; nucleotides not matched to a gene: 3. Germline CDR1 reads MNHEY; CDR2 reads SVGAGI. The CDR3 consists of 14 residues. CDR3 region: CASRGDRVTGELFF. In DNA, the CDR3 is TGTGCCAGCAGGGGGGACAGGGTCACCGGGGAGCTGTTTTTT.

This clone showed up just once. V usage is TRBV5-1 and J usage is TRBJ2-3, with D uncertain. The V end lost 0 bases, the J end lost 4 bases, and 12 bases lay between the germline ends. This CDR3 is 15 amino acids long. In germline, CDR1 is SGHRS, CDR2 YFSETQ. Here the CDR3 reads CASSLVPWLPDTQYF. CDR3 nucleotide sequence: TGCGCCAGCAGCTTGGTCCCGTGGTTACCAGATACGCAGTATTTT.